Presented here are 13 T cell receptor beta chains from one specimen sequenced in a study of human T cells and chemical hapten exposure (dated by TCRdb to the early 2020s). According to the study, the label for this sample's time point signals: healthy volunteer bleed at 6 weeks. Total RNA was extracted from unfractionated whole blood collected in Tempus Blood RNA tubes. Receptors were amplified or captured by RACE. Sequencing took place on a NextSeq 500. TCRdb applied fastp at Q25 and MiXCR to the public reads, then kept only in-frame beta chains. One record per CDR3 amino acid sequence lists the most common genes and DNA. The sample includes fewer than 50,000 distinct CDR3 sequences, with 3% to 4% observed a single time. The ten largest clones add up to about 5.6% of the sample. The sequencing input was whole blood. These receptors all stem from a human donor in good health. Some clones in this sample may be carry-over from other donors' samples.

There are many counts of this clonotype. The chain is built from TRBV2 and TRBJ1-1; D unclear. Germline assignment: CDR1 SNHLY and CDR2 FYNNEI. This CDR3 is 12 amino acids long. Trimming removed 3 bases from V and 8 bases from J, with 10 bases in between. CDR3 sequence (DNA): TGTGCCAGCAGTGAGTTTCTGAGAGAAGCTTTCTTT. Translation gives CASSEFLREAFF.

This clonotype was counted at least ten times. The chain is built from TRBV6-5 and TRBJ2-4; D gene uncertain. The length of the CDR3 is 14 residues. CDR1 MNHEY and CDR2 SVGAGI come from the germline V gene. The V gene lost 10 bases and the J gene lost 1 base, with 14 bases spanning the gap. The CDR3 region is CATKSDLAKNIQYF. The DNA of the CDR3 is TGTGCCACAAAAAGCGATTTGGCCAAAAACATTCAGTACTTC.

This clonotype was picked up many times. The V call is TRBV7-9, the J call TRBJ1-1, with D perhaps matching TRBD1 (6 bases). Germline V gene data show CDR1 as SEHNR and CDR2 as FQNEAQ (reference sequence). V was shortened by 3 bases and J by 4 bases, with 9 bases between the two germline ends. The CDR3 spans 13 residues. CDR3 residues: CASSFRGATEAFF. CDR3 DNA: TGTGCCAGCAGCTTTAGGGGGGCCACTGAAGCTTTCTTT.

This clonotype has a count of ten or more. The chain links TRBV11-2 to TRBJ2-7; 12 bases are a match to TRBD1. This CDR3 contains 15 residues. Germline CDR1 reads SGHAT; CDR2 reads FQNNGV. Trimming removed 2 bases from V and 6 bases from J; junction bases left unmatched: 5. This chain's CDR3 is CASSLYSGQGAEQYF. CDR3 DNA: TGTGCCAGCAGCTTATATTCGGGACAGGGGGCCGAGCAGTACTTC.

This clonotype was observed a few times. The chain has TRBV28 and TRBJ1-1, with unresolved D. The V gene lost 2 bases and the J gene lost 1 base, with 8 bases spanning the gap. The germline CDR1 and CDR2 sequences are MDHEN and SYDVKM. The CDR3 sequence is 14 residues long. The CDR3 region is CASSLGIRNTEAFF. The CDR3 nucleotides read TGTGCCAGCAGTTTAGGTATTAGGAACACTGAAGCTTTCTTT.

This clonotype was seen many times. The chain has TRBV4-2 and TRBJ2-1; 8 bases match TRBD2. The V gene's germline CDR1 is LGHNA and CDR2 YNFKEQ. The CDR3 extends over 13 amino acids. Unmatched junction bases numbered 3, after V lost 4 bases and J lost 7 bases. In DNA, the CDR3 is TGTGCCAGCAGCCTAGCGGGACGGAATGAGCAGTTCTTC. Its translation is CASSLAGRNEQFF.

The sample holds many counts of this clonotype. The chain uses TRBV6-1 and TRBJ1-4; a possible D gene is TRBD1 (6 bases). Trimming removed 3 bases at V and 3 bases at J, with 17 bases between. The germline V gene has CDR1 MNHNS and CDR2 SASEGT. CDR3 size: 17 residues. The CDR3 DNA sequence: TGTGCCAGCAGTGACGGACAGAAAGTCAAGTCTAATGAAAAACTGTTTTTT. Translation gives CASSDGQKVKSNEKLFF.

This clonotype was seen at least ten times. In nucleotides, the CDR3 is TGTGCCAGCAGTCTCTCCGGGATCCCGCGTCACACTGAAGCTTTCTTT. Encoded protein: CASSLSGIPRHTEAFF. The gene calls are TRBV2 and TRBJ1-1, with D unresolved. CDR3 length: 16 residues. The ends were cut back, 5 bases at V and 3 bases at J, with 19 bases in the middle. Germline V CDR1 and CDR2: SNHLY, FYNNEI.

In its sample, this clonotype was seen a few times. V gene TRBV29-1 combines with J gene TRBJ2-7; D is perhaps TRBD1 or TRBD2 (5 bases each). The CDR3 is 14 amino acids. The V gene lost 5 bases and the J gene lost 1 base, with 15 bases spanning the gap. Looked up from germline, CDR1 is SQVTM and CDR2 is ANQGSEA. Here the CDR3 DNA reads TGCAGCGTTTCCTCCGGGACCTCGTCCTACGAGCAGTACTTC. It specifies CSVSSGTSSYEQYF.

This clonotype was seen at least ten times. J is TRBJ2-3 and V is TRBV9; no reliable D call. The V end lost 0 bases, the J end lost 4 bases, and 9 bases lay between the germline ends. Germline CDR1 SGDLS, CDR2 YYNGEE. CDR3 length: 14 residues. This chain's CDR3 is CASSVAALADTQYF. CDR3 DNA: TGTGCCAGCAGCGTAGCGGCGTTGGCAGATACGCAGTATTTT.

Ten or more counts support this clonotype. The rearrangement joins TRBV29-1 to TRBJ2-2; 8 positions agree with TRBD1. The CDR3 totals 14 residues. With V trimmed by 3 bases and J by 4 bases, 4 bases remained unmatched. The germline V gene has CDR1 SQVTM and CDR2 ANQGSEA. CDR3 amino acids: CSVDPTGVTGELFF. The CDR3 DNA is TGCAGCGTTGACCCGACAGGGGTCACCGGGGAGCTGTTTTTT.

Ten or more counts support this clonotype. V and J are TRBV27 and TRBJ2-7, with a tentative D call TRBD1 (5 bases). Trimming shortened V by 3 bases and J by 0 bases, and 9 bases separated the two germline ends. Germline V lookup: CDR1 MNHEY, CDR2 SMNVEV (reference sequence). The length of the CDR3 is 14 residues. The DNA for the CDR3 is TGTGCCAGCAGTTTCACAGGCCTCTCCTACGAGCAGTACTTC. This translates into CASSFTGLSYEQYF.

The chain joins TRBV28 to TRBJ1-2; D unclear. Trimming removed 7 bases at V and 2 bases at J, with 8 bases between. The CDR3 length is 12 residues. Per the germline V gene, CDR1 is MDHEN and CDR2 is SYDVKM. In nucleotides, the CDR3 is TGTGCCAGCAAAAGCCTAAACTATGGCTACACCTTC. It codes for CASKSLNYGYTF.